A single sample is the source of the 20 T cell receptor beta chains below, sequenced in a study of response to subunit inactivated influenza vaccine. TCRdb ran MiXCR on the RT-PCR reads and lists one entry per CDR3 protein. The table has around 480,000 distinct CDR3 sequences, about 15% seen once. The specimen comprised CD4+ T cells sorted from PBMCs, sampled less than 30 months after vaccination. The receptor source for this set is a man between 50 and 70 years old who received an inactivated influenza vaccine.

In regard to this clonotype: Relative to the germline gene, one junction end is altered; a read error may explain this. The rearrangement links TRBV20-1 to TRBJ1-4, with D uncertain. The CDR3 spans 13 residues. Germline CDR1 is DFQATT and CDR2 is SNEGSKA (reference sequence). CDR3 sequence reads: CSARGSGNEKLFF. CDR3 in DNA: TGCAGTGCGAGAGGATCTGGAAATGAAAAACTGTTTTTT.

This chain links TRBV20-1 with TRBJ2-3, with TRBD2 matching over 16 bases. This CDR3 is built from 16 residues. With 6 bases clipped from V and 0 bases from J, the junction kept 3 bases outside the gene matches. The V gene's germline CDR1 is DFQATT and CDR2 SNEGSKA (reference sequence). The CDR3 loop is CSAEGLAGGSTDTQYF. CDR3 DNA: TGCAGTGCCGAGGGACTAGCGGGGGGGAGCACAGATACGCAGTATTTT.

This chain uses TRBV10-3 with TRBJ2-7, with 8 bases fitting TRBD2. V gave up 3 bases and J gave up 5 bases; unmatched junction bases: 3. There are 13 residues in the CDR3. Germline lookup yields CDR1 ENHRY and CDR2 SYGVKD. CDR3 region: CAISESSGNEQYF. CDR3 coding DNA: TGTGCCATCAGTGAAAGTAGCGGGAACGAGCAGTACTTC.

The J gene is TRBJ1-1, the V gene TRBV7-9, with 8 bases fitting TRBD1. Germline V gene lookup returns CDR1 SEHNR and CDR2 FQNEAQ (reference sequence). V gave up 5 bases and J gave up 7 bases; unmatched junction bases: 6. There are 13 residues in the CDR3. The CDR3 spells CASSPRTGNEAFF. The CDR3 nucleotides read TGTGCCAGCAGCCCCCGGACAGGGAATGAAGCTTTCTTT. Together with reference TRBV7-9 and TRBJ1-1, the CDR3 gives the full variable domain: DTGVSQNPRHKITKRGQNVTFRCDPISEHNRLYWYRQTLGQGPEFLTYFQNEAQLEKSRLLSDRFSAERPKGSFSTLEIQRTEQGDSAMYLCASSPRTGNEAFFGQGTRLTVV.

V gene TRBV2 combines with J gene TRBJ2-1; the match to TRBD2 covers 14 bases. V shed 6 bases and J 9 bases; nucleotides not matched to a gene: 13. Germline-derived CDR1 and CDR2 are SNHLY and FYNNEI. The CDR3 runs 17 residues. The CDR3 reads CASRPGLAGAILIEQFF. In DNA, the CDR3 is TGTGCCAGCAGGCCGGGACTAGCGGGAGCAATTTTAATTGAGCAGTTCTTC.

DNA of the CDR3: TGTGCCAGCAGTTTAGCGGGTGGGCAGGGAAACATTCAGTACTTC. Encoded protein: CASSLAGGQGNIQYF. The chain uses TRBV12-3 or TRBV12-4 and TRBJ2-4, with D possibly matching TRBD1 (5 bases). Trimming shortened V by 0 bases and J by 6 bases, and 12 bases separated the two germline ends. CDR3 length: 15 residues.

The rearrangement joins TRBV11-1 to TRBJ2-5, with D perhaps being TRBD1 or TRBD2 (5 bases each). This CDR3 is 16 amino acids long. Trimming pared 5 bases from V and 5 bases from J, leaving 21 bases between. In germline, CDR1 is SGHAT, CDR2 FQDESV (reference sequence). The CDR3 reads CASSPHRGTLGETQYF. In DNA, the CDR3 is TGTGCCAGCAGCCCCCATAGAGGGACCCTTGGGGAGACCCAGTACTTC.

This clonotype has at least ten counts. CDR3 nucleotides: TGCAGTGCTAGGGGCAGCGGGCAAGAGACCCAGTACTTC. Protein sequence: CSARGSGQETQYF. The chain combines TRBV20-1 with TRBJ2-5; D is possibly TRBD2 (6 bases). Germline lookup yields CDR1 DFQATT and CDR2 SNEGSKA (reference sequence). Trimming took 3 bases from V and 2 from J, leaving 10 bases between them. There are 13 residues in the CDR3.

This sequence joins TRBV6-4 and TRBJ2-1; the D call may be TRBD1 or TRBD2 (6 bases each). Per the germline V gene, CDR1 is MRHNA and CDR2 is SNTAGT. V gave up 7 bases and J gave up 4 bases, with 14 bases separating them. This CDR3 contains 14 residues. CDR3 DNA: TGTGCCAGCACACTAGGGGGGCCTTACAATGAGCAGTTCTTC. Protein product: CASTLGGPYNEQFF.

This clonotype was observed a few times. The V call is TRBV18, the J call TRBJ1-1, with TRBD1 matching over 7 bases. The V segment lost 3 bases and the J segment 4 bases; nucleotides outside the gene matches: 5. This CDR3 is built from 14 residues. Germline CDR1 is KGHSH and CDR2 is LQKENI. The CDR3 protein is CASSPETGLTEAFF. The CDR3 DNA reads as TGTGCCAGCTCACCGGAGACAGGGCTCACTGAAGCTTTCTTT.

This clonotype was found many times. The chain is built from TRBV18 and TRBJ1-2; 10 bases map to TRBD1. This CDR3 spans 16 amino acids. Germline assignment: CDR1 KGHSH and CDR2 LQKENI. V shed 2 bases and J 6 bases; nucleotides not matched to a gene: 9. CDR3 in DNA: TGTGCCAGCTCACCATTCACCCGGGACAGGGGAAATGGCTACACCTTC. Its protein product is CASSPFTRDRGNGYTF. The full variable domain, in which reference TRBV18 and TRBJ1-2 provide the parts outside the CDR3, is NAGVMQNPRHLVRRRGQEARLRCSPMKGHSHVYWYRQLPEEGLKFMVYLQKENIIDESGMPKERFSAEFPKEGPSILRIQQVVRGDSAAYFCASSPFTRDRGNGYTFGSGTRLTVV.

This clonotype was counted ten times or more. V usage is TRBV29-1 and J usage is TRBJ2-7, with 7 bases matching TRBD1. CDR3 length: 15 residues. Looked up from germline, CDR1 is SQVTM and CDR2 is ANQGSEA. V was pared by 2 bases and J by 0 bases, with 7 bases of the junction left unmatched. In DNA form, the CDR3 reads TGCAGCGTTGAACTCCGGGACAGAAGCTCCTACGAGCAGTACTTC. It encodes CSVELRDRSSYEQYF.

In its sample, this clonotype was seen many times. The V and J genes are TRBV4-1 and TRBJ1-6; D is possibly TRBD1 (5 bases). This CDR3 has 18 residues. V lost 1 base and J lost 4, with 17 bases in between. Germline CDR1 reads MGHRA; CDR2 reads YSYEKL. CDR3 DNA: TGCGCCAGCAGCCAAGGCGGGGCGAGGACGATATATAATTCACCCCTCCACTTT. Translated: CASSQGGARTIYNSPLHF.

This clonotype was found many times. This rearrangement joins TRBV6-1 to TRBJ2-7, with D possibly matching TRBD1 (6 bases). The ends were cut back, 4 bases at V and 2 bases at J, with 9 bases in the middle. This CDR3 is 13 amino acids long. Germline CDR1 is MNHNS and CDR2 is SASEGT. DNA of the CDR3: TGTGCCAGCAGTGTAGACAGGACCTACGAGCAGTACTTC. Its translation is CASSVDRTYEQYF.

This clonotype has a count of ten or more. The gene calls are TRBV11-2 and TRBJ1-6; D may be TRBD1 (5 bases). Germline V gene sequence: CDR1 SGHAT, CDR2 FQNNGV. V was shortened by 5 bases and J by 4 bases, with 18 bases between the two germline ends. This CDR3 comprises 17 residues. Written as DNA, the CDR3 is TGTGCCAGCAGCCGTGATTTGCCGGGACGGTATAATTCACCCCTCCACTTT. It translates to CASSRDLPGRYNSPLHF.

This chain connects TRBV5-1 to TRBJ2-7; tentative D call: TRBD1 (6 bases). CDR3 length: 14 amino acids. Deletions cut 3 bases from V and 1 base from J, with 11 bases between. The germline V gene has CDR1 SGHRS and CDR2 YFSETQ. CDR3 sequence (DNA): TGCGCCAGCAGCTCGGTAACAGGGTCCTACGAGCAGTACTTC. Its protein is CASSSVTGSYEQYF.

Only a few counts were recorded for this clonotype. The gene calls are TRBV7-9 and TRBJ2-1; TRBD1 matches at 10 bases. The CDR3 sequence is 15 residues long. V lost 3 bases and J lost 8; bases outside the gene matches: 7. Germline CDR1 is SEHNR and CDR2 is FQNEAQ (reference sequence). DNA of the CDR3: TGTGCCAGCAGCTTGACCGGGACAGGGGTGGATGAGCAGTTCTTC. This translates into CASSLTGTGVDEQFF.

This clonotype was detected only once. CDR3: CASRVARDRGQETQYF. As DNA, the CDR3 is TGCGCCAGCCGTGTCGCGAGGGACAGGGGCCAAGAGACCCAGTACTTC. The chain recombines TRBV5-1 with TRBJ2-5, with 10 bases identical to TRBD1. The CDR3 has 16 amino acids. Germline lookup yields CDR1 SGHRS and CDR2 YFSETQ. V was clipped by 7 bases and J by 1 base; unmatched bases: 10.

The genes are TRBV10-3 and TRBJ2-3; 7 positions agree with TRBD2. CDR1 ENHRY and CDR2 SYGVKD come from the germline V gene. V lost 4 bases, J lost 2 bases, and 3 bases stayed unmatched. The CDR3 length is 14 residues. The CDR3 loop reads CAISVGTNTDTQYF. The CDR3 nucleotides read TGTGCCATCAGTGTGGGGACTAACACAGATACGCAGTATTTT.

The chain is built from TRBV15 and TRBJ2-5; 9 nucleotides align to TRBD1. The V gene's germline CDR1 is LNHNV and CDR2 YYDKDF (reference sequence). The J segment lost 2 bases and the V segment lost 2 bases, leaving 9 bases of the junction unmatched. This CDR3 contains 17 residues. The CDR3: CATSRITGGLYQETQYF. CDR3 coding DNA: TGTGCCACCAGCAGAATTACAGGGGGCCTATATCAAGAGACCCAGTACTTC. The whole variable domain, filled in from reference TRBV15 and TRBJ2-5, reads DAMVIQNPRYQVTQFGKPVTLSCSQTLNHNVMYWYQQKSSQAPKLLFHYYDKDFNNEADTPDNFQSRRPNTSFCFLDIRSPGLGDTAMYLCATSRITGGLYQETQYFGPGTRLLVL.